The 22 T cell receptor beta chains listed next were all sequenced from one sample in a study of OX40 agonist ivuxolimab in advanced cancers. Using immunoSEQ multiplex PCR, the repertoire was profiled, and TCRdb retains in-frame clones only, with some absent. The sample lists some 60,000 clones, about 88% occurring once. Sequenced material: CD4+ or CD8+ T cells sorted from blood, taken in a trial of the OX40 agonist ivuxolimab. The receptors were gathered from an adult with an advanced solid tumor such as melanoma, head and neck, liver or kidney cancer.

The J gene is TRBJ1-2, the V gene TRBV7-3, with 7 bases fitting TRBD1. There are 13 residues in the CDR3. Losses at the gene ends were 5 bases for V and 4 bases for J; bases not matched to a gene: 4. Germline V gene sequence: CDR1 SGHTA, CDR2 FQGTGA. DNA of the CDR3: TGTGCCAGCAGCGCGGGACAGACCTATGGCTACACCTTC. Its translation: CASSAGQTYGYTF.

The chain carries TRBV19 and TRBJ1-1, with TRBD1 identical over 9 bases. This CDR3 has 13 amino acids. Germline CDR1 is LNHDA and CDR2 is SQIVND (reference sequence). J was trimmed by 6 bases and V by 4 bases; bases with no gene match: 3. CDR3 nucleotide sequence: TGTGCCAGTAGTACCCGACAGGGGGCTGAAGCTTTCTTT. It encodes CASSTRQGAEAFF.

The rearrangement joins TRBV2 to TRBJ2-7; D might be TRBD1 (7 bases). V was shortened by 8 bases and J by 2 bases, with 16 bases between the two germline ends. CDR3 length: 14 residues. Germline values: CDR1 SNHLY, CDR2 FYNNEI. CDR3 DNA sequence: TGTGCCAGCCACGAGACAGGGAGGACCTACGAGCAGTACTTC. Its protein is CASHETGRTYEQYF.

The chain links TRBV7-6 to TRBJ1-1; tentative D call: TRBD1 (5 bases). With 2 bases removed from V and 6 bases from J, the gap between germline ends came to 13 bases. This CDR3 contains 14 residues. In germline, CDR1 is SGHVS, CDR2 FNYEAQ. CDR3 sequence reads: CASSLLDTSPEAFF. CDR3 nucleotides: TGTGCCAGCAGCTTATTGGACACCTCGCCTGAAGCTTTCTTT.

This clone was counted only a few times. The chain has TRBV7-9 and TRBJ1-2; maybe TRBD1 (6 bases). The CDR3 contains 12 residues. V was shortened by 5 bases and J by 8 bases, with 12 bases between the two germline ends. Per germline, CDR1 SEHNR and CDR2 FQNEAQ (reference sequence). The CDR3 protein is CASSRTVLGYTF. DNA for the CDR3: TGTGCCAGCAGCCGGACAGTTCTCGGCTACACCTTC.

This sequence joins TRBV7-2 and TRBJ1-6, with 9 bases matching TRBD1. The CDR3 loop spans 16 amino acids. Per the germline V gene, CDR1 is SGHTA and CDR2 is FQGNSA. V shed 1 base and J 7 bases; nucleotides not matched to a gene: 5. The CDR3, as DNA: TGTGCCAGCAGCTTAGTAACTGGACAGGGGAATTCACCCCTCCACTTT. Protein sequence: CASSLVTGQGNSPLHF. Looking up the rest from reference TRBV7-2 and TRBJ1-6 gives the full variable domain: GAGVSQSPSNKVTEKGKDVELRCDPISGHTALYWYRQSLGQGLEFLIYFQGNSAPDKSGLPSDRFSAERTGGSVSTLTIQRTQQEDSAVYLCASSLVTGQGNSPLHFGNGTRLTVT.

CDR3: CASSSVGGPQHF. CDR3 DNA: TGTGCCAGCAGCTCAGTAGGGGGGCCCCAGCATTTT. The chain has TRBV5-4 and TRBJ1-5; possibly TRBD1 for D (6 bases). V was trimmed by 3 bases and J by 9 bases, leaving 10 bases between them. The CDR3 sequence is 12 residues long. Germline V gene sequence: CDR1 SGHNT, CDR2 YYREEE (reference sequence).

This clone appeared once. The sample holds other DNA sequences that translate to the same CDR3. The gene calls are TRBV28 and TRBJ1-2; D is ambiguous. V shed 4 bases and J shed 4 bases, with 13 bases lying between them. This CDR3 is 14 amino acids long. Germline loops: CDR1 MDHEN, CDR2 SYDVKM. CDR3 coding DNA: TGTGCCAGCAGTTCACCTGTGCCAAGCTATGGCTACACCTTC. This gives the protein CASSSPVPSYGYTF.

V usage is TRBV11-3 and J usage is TRBJ2-1; D unclear. CDR3 length equals 14 residues. V was cut by 5 bases and J by 0 bases, with 8 bases left in between. Looked up from germline, CDR1 is SGHNT and CDR2 is YENEEA. CDR3 in amino acids: CASSPQSSYNEQFF. The DNA for the CDR3 is TGTGCCAGCAGCCCCCAGAGCTCCTACAATGAGCAGTTCTTC.

In this sample, this clone turned up once. The chain links TRBV9 to TRBJ1-4, with D perhaps TRBD1 (6 bases). The CDR3 has 14 amino acids. CDR1 SGDLS and CDR2 YYNGEE come from the germline V gene. V lost 4 bases and J lost 6, with 13 bases in between. The CDR3 DNA is TGTGCCAGCAGCCCCGGGACACCTTATGAAAAACTGTTTTTT. Translation gives CASSPGTPYEKLFF.

V and J are TRBV7-3 and TRBJ2-7; 10 positions match TRBD2. CDR3 size: 16 residues. Germline V gene lookup returns CDR1 SGHTA and CDR2 FQGTGA. Trimming at V came to 2 bases and at J to 5 bases, leaving 9 bases not matched to a gene. CDR3 bases: TGTGCCAGCAGCTTACCCCCGGGACTAGCGATCCACGAGCAGTACTTC. Protein sequence: CASSLPPGLAIHEQYF.

The gene calls are TRBV18 and TRBJ1-1; 8 positions agree with TRBD1. The germline V gene encodes CDR1 KGHSH and CDR2 LQKENI. The CDR3 spans 15 residues. After removal of 4 bases from V and 3 bases from J, the junction contained 7 bases not matched to a gene. The CDR3 region is CASSLAGGQDTEAFF. The CDR3, as DNA: TGTGCCAGCTCACTCGCAGGGGGCCAGGACACTGAAGCTTTCTTT. Full variable domain (outside the CDR3, taken from reference TRBV18 and TRBJ1-1): NAGVMQNPRHLVRRRGQEARLRCSPMKGHSHVYWYRQLPEEGLKFMVYLQKENIIDESGMPKERFSAEFPKEGPSILRIQQVVRGDSAAYFCASSLAGGQDTEAFFGQGTRLTVV.

V and J are TRBV7-2 and TRBJ2-7; D not resolved. The CDR3 has 14 residues. From germline, CDR1 is SGHTA and CDR2 FQGNSA. V dropped 1 base and J dropped 0 bases, with 7 bases sitting between them. The CDR3 is CASSLGLSSYEQYF. The CDR3 DNA sequence: TGTGCCAGCAGCTTAGGACTTTCCTCCTACGAGCAGTACTTC.

CDR3 sequence reads: CASSIPGSGGSGYTF. CDR3 DNA sequence: TGTGCCAGCAGCATTCCCGGGTCAGGGGGCTCTGGCTACACCTTC. The gene calls are TRBV9 and TRBJ1-2; 8 nucleotides line up with TRBD1. Trimming cost V 4 bases and J 7 bases; bases outside gene matches: 12. The germline V gene encodes CDR1 SGDLS and CDR2 YYNGEE. CDR3 size: 15 residues.

The chain combines TRBV4-3 with TRBJ1-2, with 7 bases lining up with TRBD1. The CDR3 is 15 amino acids. Germline CDR1 is LGHNA and CDR2 is YSLEER. Trimming cost V 3 bases and J 3 bases; bases outside gene matches: 7. The CDR3 sequence: CASSHLTTGDYGYTF. The CDR3 nucleotides read TGCGCCAGCAGCCACTTAACAACAGGGGACTATGGCTACACCTTC.

The CDR3 loop reads CAWSQVNYEQYF. The CDR3 region has the DNA TGTGCCTGGAGTCAGGTTAACTACGAGCAGTACTTC. The chain combines TRBV30 with TRBJ2-7; D gene uncertain. Per the germline V gene, CDR1 is GTSNPN and CDR2 is SVGIG (reference sequence). The germline V and J ends were trimmed by 2 bases and 3 bases, with 8 bases remaining between them. CDR3 length equals 12 residues.

The CDR3 DNA reads as TGTGCCAGCAGCTCGACAGACCCTTCTAACTATGGCTACACCTTC. The encoded protein is CASSSTDPSNYGYTF. This chain joins TRBV7-9 and TRBJ1-2, with TRBD1 as a possible D gene (5 bases). The V end was cut by 4 bases, the J end by 0 bases, with 12 bases between. Per the germline V gene, CDR1 is SEHNR and CDR2 is FQNEAQ (reference sequence). CDR3 length: 15 amino acids.

V is TRBV9 and J is TRBJ2-3; TRBD2 is a possible D gene (6 bases). CDR3 size: 16 residues. V lost 0 bases, J lost 2 bases, and 13 bases lay in between. Germline CDR1 and CDR2: SGDLS and YYNGEE. CDR3 residues: CASSVGVSGNTDTQYF. CDR3 DNA sequence: TGTGCCAGCAGCGTAGGAGTTAGCGGAAACACAGATACGCAGTATTTT.

The chain's CDR3 is CASSHRDYGYTF. Here the CDR3 DNA reads TGTGCCAGCAGCCACAGGGACTATGGCTACACCTTC. The chain employs TRBV6-6 and TRBJ1-2, with a weak D call TRBD1 (6 bases). V was clipped by 6 bases and J by 3 bases, with 8 bases between them. Per germline, CDR1 MNHNY and CDR2 SVGAGI (reference sequence). The CDR3 is 12 residues long.

The V and J genes are TRBV19 and TRBJ2-6; D gene uncertain. The length of the CDR3 is 17 residues. V lost 9 bases to trimming and J lost 0 bases, with 18 bases between them. Germline-derived CDR1 and CDR2 are LNHDA and SQIVND (reference sequence). DNA for the CDR3: TGTGCCAGCAACCGGCACCTCCCGGCCTCTGGGGCCAACGTCCTGACTTTC. Translated, it gives CASNRHLPASGANVLTF.

This chain links TRBV9 with TRBJ2-2; a weak D match, TRBD1 (6 bases). This CDR3 region has 16 residues. Germline V lookup: CDR1 SGDLS, CDR2 YYNGEE. The V end lost 4 bases, the J end lost 0 bases, and 13 bases lay between the germline ends. The chain's CDR3 is CASSPHQGTNTGELFF. CDR3 nucleotide sequence: TGTGCCAGCAGCCCGCACCAGGGGACGAACACCGGGGAGCTGTTTTTT.

The chain employs TRBV18 and TRBJ2-7, with a weak D call TRBD1 (6 bases). The CDR3 contains 15 residues. Germline CDR1 and CDR2: KGHSH and LQKENI. Trimming shortened V by 6 bases and J by 4 bases, and 19 bases separated the two germline ends. CDR3 sequence: CASSPASTRGYEQYF. DNA of the CDR3: TGTGCCAGCTCCCCCGCGAGCACCAGGGGTTACGAGCAGTACTTC.